This T cell receptor beta chain was recovered during a study of post-analysis software for immune sequencing data. The wider study: Patients had relapsing-remitting, secondary progressive or progressive-relapsing multiple sclerosis; some lacked subtype.

This clonotype has a single count. Its antigen is not identified. Prepared TCR beta cDNA libraries contained unique molecular identifiers. Input populations of about 1 to 11 million T cells gave rise to around 500,000 cDNA molecules. TCRdb reprocessed the PCR reads with MiXCR, giving one entry per CDR3 protein. The sample yields 750,000 to 950,000 distinct CDR3 sequences, approximately 57% seen once. With 5 bases clipped from V and 12 bases from J, the junction kept 12 bases outside the gene matches. The CDR3 contains 14 residues. Germline-derived CDR1 and CDR2 are SQVTM and ANQGSEA. The study, taken as a whole, reports: Elevated frequency relative to controls characterized roughly five TRBV segments in patients, TRBV5-6, TRBV5-1 and TRBV20-1 among them. There was significantly lower normalized Chao1 diversity in multiple sclerosis patients than in controls. When the samples were clustered directly with F measure, those that had been prepared in the same batch showed strong co-clustering.

The receptor's source is a girl aged 10 to 17 with multiple sclerosis. V is TRBV29-1 and J is TRBJ2-1, with TRBD1 matching over 11 bases. The specimen was blood. The CDR3 region has the DNA TGCAGCGTTCCCTGGACAGGGGGCCGAGGAGGGCAGTTCTTC. It specifies CSVPWTGGRGGQFF.